One and the same sample provided the 10 T cell receptor beta chains below, sequenced in a study of PD-1 blockade in classical Hodgkin lymphoma. After autologous stem cell transplantation all patients relapsed, and prior brentuximab vedotin exposure differed between cohorts. Assay used: immunoSEQ multiplex PCR; TCRdb lists only in-frame clones, some missing. This table has 20,000 to 25,000 clones, 80% appearing once. Material: peripheral blood mononuclear cells (PBMCs), obtained before the second cycle of nivolumab. These receptors were collected from a human donor with classical Hodgkin lymphoma.

As to this clone: The junction departs from the called germline gene at one end, perhaps through a read error. The rearrangement joins TRBV10-3 to TRBJ2-7; unclear D gene. Per the germline V gene, CDR1 is ENHRY and CDR2 is SYGVKD. This CDR3 has 12 residues. Here the CDR3 reads CAISNPSSEQYF. The CDR3 nucleotides read TGTGCCATCAGTAACCCCTCCTCCGAGCAGTACTTC.

This clone was recorded a few times. This chain links TRBV28 with TRBJ1-1; D is uncertain. The germline V gene has CDR1 MDHEN and CDR2 SYDVKM. The CDR3 is made up of 12 amino acids. The V gene lost 4 bases and the J gene lost 3 bases, with 6 bases spanning the gap. CDR3 loop: CASSSWDTEAFF. CDR3 nucleotide sequence: TGTGCCAGCAGTTCTTGGGACACTGAAGCTTTCTTT.

This sequence joins TRBV28 and TRBJ2-1; 9 nucleotides line up with TRBD1. The CDR3 runs 12 residues. Germline V gene lookup returns CDR1 MDHEN and CDR2 SYDVKM. CDR3 sequence reads: CSIRTGVNEQFF. Written as DNA, the CDR3 is TGTTCCATCAGGACAGGGGTCAATGAGCAGTTCTTC.

Here the CDR3 reads CASSVRQPNYGYTF. The CDR3 nucleotides are TGTGCCAGCAGTGTTCGACAGCCGAACTATGGCTACACCTTC. This rearrangement joins TRBV6-1 to TRBJ1-2, with D possibly being TRBD1 (5 bases). The CDR3 spans 14 residues. The V gene's germline CDR1 is MNHNS and CDR2 SASEGT. Trimming shortened V by 4 bases and J by 2 bases, and 11 bases separated the two germline ends.

The genes are TRBV7-8 and TRBJ2-7; D might be TRBD1 or TRBD2, each matching 5 bases. Per germline, CDR1 SGHVS and CDR2 FQNEAQ. The CDR3 is 14 amino acids. Trimming left V 5 bases short and J 2 bases short, with 13 bases between. DNA of the CDR3: TGTGCCAGCAGCCTTAGACGGGGCCCCTACGAGCAGTACTTC. It translates to CASSLRRGPYEQYF. Variable domain in full (rest from reference TRBV7-8 and TRBJ2-7): GAGVSQSPRYKVAKRGQDVALRCDPISGHVSLFWYQQALGQGPEFLTYFQNEAQLDKSGLPSDRFFAERPEGSVSTLKIQRTQQEDSAVYLCASSLRRGPYEQYFGPGTRLTVT.

This chain uses TRBV6-6 with TRBJ1-4; 7 bases align to TRBD1. The CDR3 runs to 15 residues. CDR1 is MNHNY and CDR2 is SVGAGI in the germline V gene (reference sequence). V was pared by 2 bases and J by 4 bases, with 4 bases of the junction left unmatched. The CDR3 DNA reads as TGTGCCAGCAGTTACAGGACAGGAATTAATGAAAAACTGTTTTTT. Translating it yields CASSYRTGINEKLFF.

V gene TRBV6-5 combines with J gene TRBJ2-3; possibly TRBD1 for D (5 bases). The CDR3 consists of 14 residues. Germline V gene sequence: CDR1 MNHEY, CDR2 SVGAGI. V was shortened by 6 bases and J by 2 bases, with 12 bases between the two germline ends. In DNA form, the CDR3 reads TGTGCCAGCAGCCAAGACAGAGACACAGATACGCAGTATTTT. It specifies CASSQDRDTDTQYF.

The chain links TRBV6-5 to TRBJ2-3; TRBD2 aligns across 8 bases. The V gene end was trimmed by 6 bases and the J gene end by 3 bases; junction bases not matched to a gene: 8. This CDR3 is built from 15 residues. Germline V gives CDR1 MNHEY, CDR2 SVGAGI. This chain's CDR3 is CASSRLAFGTDTQYF. CDR3 sequence (DNA): TGTGCCAGCAGCCGACTAGCGTTTGGGACAGATACGCAGTATTTT.

The V call is TRBV29-1, the J call TRBJ2-7; the D is unclear. The CDR3 runs to 13 residues. Germline CDR1 reads SQVTM; CDR2 reads ANQGSEA. Trimming shortened V by 5 bases and J by 0 bases, and 11 bases separated the two germline ends. DNA of the CDR3: TGCAGCGTTCGTACTGGAAACTCCTACGAGCAGTACTTC. Its translation is CSVRTGNSYEQYF.

J is TRBJ2-3 and V is TRBV19; D tentatively reads TRBD1 or TRBD2 (5 bases each). The CDR3 contains 14 residues. Trimming took off 6 bases at V and 2 bases at J, with 12 bases between the two ends. Germline CDR1 reads LNHDA; CDR2 reads SQIVND (reference sequence). CDR3 residues: CASSAGTTTDTQYF. The CDR3 DNA is TGTGCCAGTAGCGCCGGGACCACCACAGATACGCAGTATTTT.